The 8 T cell receptor beta chains below come from one sample, sequenced in a study of identical twins. MiXCR, applied by TCRdb to the 5' RACE reads, yields one record per CDR3 protein. This table holds around 960,000 distinct CDR3 sequences, around an eighth found once. Separately, the same data were catalogued under a study of yellow fever vaccine responses in identical twins.

Sequenced material: PBMCs. The receptors were gathered from a woman younger than 35 in good health.

The chain employs TRBV20-1 and TRBJ2-5; the D gene is possibly TRBD1 (6 bases). V was pared by 4 bases and J by 4 bases, with 19 bases between. The germline CDR1 and CDR2 sequences are DFQATT and SNEGSKA (reference sequence). The CDR3 runs to 15 residues. The chain's CDR3 is CSATLPRGGGETQYF. CDR3 in DNA: TGCAGTGCTACGCTCCCCAGGGGTGGCGGAGAGACCCAGTACTTC.

This clonotype was picked up many times. The V call is TRBV12-3 or TRBV12-4, the J call TRBJ2-1; D uncertain. V was pared by 5 bases and J by 5 bases, with 10 bases between. CDR3 length: 13 residues. CDR3: CASSPRLNNEQFF. As DNA, the CDR3 is TGTGCCAGCAGTCCCCGACTCAACAATGAGCAGTTCTTC.

The genes are TRBV11-2 and TRBJ2-7; no clear D. This CDR3 spans 18 amino acids. Between the trimmed V and J ends, which lost 0 bases and 0 bases, there was a span of 18 bases. Germline CDR1 reads SGHAT; CDR2 reads FQNNGV. CDR3 protein: CASSLEGHHNPSSYEQYF. As DNA, the CDR3 is TGTGCCAGCAGCTTAGAAGGGCATCACAACCCAAGCTCCTACGAGCAGTACTTC.

This clonotype was counted only a few times. The CDR3 sequence is CASSLSGIGDRGSNEQFF. The CDR3 coding sequence is TGTGCCAGCAGCTTATCGGGGATCGGGGACAGGGGATCCAATGAGCAGTTCTTC. The J gene is TRBJ2-1, the V gene TRBV7-8; 10 bases fit TRBD1. This CDR3 spans 18 amino acids. V lost 2 bases to trimming and J lost 6 bases; unmatched junction nucleotides: 13. CDR1 is SGHVS, CDR2 FQNEAQ, per germline.

The rearrangement uses TRBV29-1 and TRBJ2-7; D uncertain. The V end lost 0 bases, the J end lost 0 bases, and 15 bases lay between the germline ends. The CDR3 runs to 16 residues. Per germline, CDR1 SQVTM and CDR2 ANQGSEA. This chain's CDR3 is CSVEDPAGTNSYEQYF. CDR3 DNA: TGCAGCGTTGAAGATCCGGCAGGTACCAACTCCTACGAGCAGTACTTC.

The gene calls are TRBV27 and TRBJ1-1; TRBD1 is a possible D gene (5 bases). Trimming removed 5 bases from V and 0 bases from J, with 13 bases in between. Germline lookup yields CDR1 MNHEY and CDR2 SMNVEV (reference sequence). CDR3 length equals 15 residues. The CDR3 coding sequence is TGTGCCAGCAGTGCCCGACAGACATTGAACACTGAAGCTTTCTTT. Its translation: CASSARQTLNTEAFF.

This clonotype was counted between two and nine times. The J gene is TRBJ2-3, the V gene TRBV12-3 or TRBV12-4, with a weak D call TRBD2 (6 bases). The V end lost 3 bases, the J end lost 4 bases, and 17 bases lay between the germline ends. This CDR3 contains 16 residues. DNA for the CDR3: TGTGCCAGCAGTTTGATTTCGGCGGGGCCGGCAGATACGCAGTATTTT. Protein product: CASSLISAGPADTQYF.

The J gene is TRBJ2-1, the V gene TRBV24-1; tentatively, D is TRBD2 (6 bases). CDR3 size: 15 residues. Germline lookup yields CDR1 KGHDR and CDR2 SFDVKD. V lost 3 bases, J lost 3 bases, and 11 bases lay in between. The CDR3 here is CATSDGFSGYNEQFF. CDR3 DNA sequence: TGTGCCACCAGTGATGGTTTTAGCGGCTACAATGAGCAGTTCTTC.